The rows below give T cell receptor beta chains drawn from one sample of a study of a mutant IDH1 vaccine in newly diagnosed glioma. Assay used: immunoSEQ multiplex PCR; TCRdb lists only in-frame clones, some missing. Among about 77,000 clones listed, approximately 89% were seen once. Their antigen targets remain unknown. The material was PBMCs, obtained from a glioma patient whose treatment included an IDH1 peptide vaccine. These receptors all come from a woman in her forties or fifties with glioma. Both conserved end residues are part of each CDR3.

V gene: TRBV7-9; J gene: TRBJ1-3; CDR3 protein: CASSPDGGNTIYF
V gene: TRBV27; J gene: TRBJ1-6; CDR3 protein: CASSPRGGIGSPLHF
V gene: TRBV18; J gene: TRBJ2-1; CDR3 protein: CASSQLAGAQLDEQFF
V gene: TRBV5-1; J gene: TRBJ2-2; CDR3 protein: CASSAYSGSNTGELFF
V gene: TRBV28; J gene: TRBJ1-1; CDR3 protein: CASKPPAGANMNTEAFF
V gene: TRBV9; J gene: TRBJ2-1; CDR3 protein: CASTPSSGLEQFF
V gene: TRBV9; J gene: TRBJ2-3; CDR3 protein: CASSVARASYGTDTQYF
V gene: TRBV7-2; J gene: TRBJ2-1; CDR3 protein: CASSPGGAGGNEQFF
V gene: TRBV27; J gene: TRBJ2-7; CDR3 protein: CASRTGTSGAYEQYF
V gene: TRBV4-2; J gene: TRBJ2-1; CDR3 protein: CASSQERLAGNEQFF
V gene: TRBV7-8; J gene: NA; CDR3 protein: CASSSDRDVTYEQYF
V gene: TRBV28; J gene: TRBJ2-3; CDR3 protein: CASSLRTSGRAGSDTQYF
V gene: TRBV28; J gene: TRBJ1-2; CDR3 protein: CASSEPVRGLYGYTF
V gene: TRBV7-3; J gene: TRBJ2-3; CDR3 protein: CASSSSDILAGVTDTQYF
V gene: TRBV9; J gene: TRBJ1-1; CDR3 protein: CASSPTVMNTEAFF
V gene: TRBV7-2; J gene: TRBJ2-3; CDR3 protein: CASSPRSASTDTQYF
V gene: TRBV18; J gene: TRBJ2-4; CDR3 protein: CASSPQGVAKNIQYF
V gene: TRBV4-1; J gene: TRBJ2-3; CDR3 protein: CASSTRLAESSDTQYF
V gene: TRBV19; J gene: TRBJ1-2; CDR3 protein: CASSIMDTSNYGYTF
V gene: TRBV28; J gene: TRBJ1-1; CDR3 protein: CASGTTGAPNTEAFF
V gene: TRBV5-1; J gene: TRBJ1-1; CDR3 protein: CASSLSGLNTEAFF
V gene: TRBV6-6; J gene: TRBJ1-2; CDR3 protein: CASKERNYGYTF
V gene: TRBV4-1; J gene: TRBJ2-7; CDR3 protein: CASSQFGPGGYEQYF
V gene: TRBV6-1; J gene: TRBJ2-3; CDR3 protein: CASSERGSPSTDTQYF
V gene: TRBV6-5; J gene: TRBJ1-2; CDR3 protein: CASRRTGGEVRGYTF
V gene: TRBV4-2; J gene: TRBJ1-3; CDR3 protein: CASSPDRGLNTIYF
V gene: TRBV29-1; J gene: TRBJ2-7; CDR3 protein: CSVGGLAGVSYEQYF
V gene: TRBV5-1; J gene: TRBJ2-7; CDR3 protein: CASSSSTRSSSYEQYF
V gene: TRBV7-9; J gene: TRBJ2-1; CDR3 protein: CASPSGRAYNEQFF
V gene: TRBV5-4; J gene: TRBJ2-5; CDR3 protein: CASSYYRGQETQYF
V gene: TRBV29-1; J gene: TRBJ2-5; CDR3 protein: CSATTSGAWDF
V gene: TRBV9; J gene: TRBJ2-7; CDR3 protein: CASSVGGGRAHEQYF
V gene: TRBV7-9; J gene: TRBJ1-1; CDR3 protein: CASSPPGANEAFF